The 29 T cell receptor beta chains below all came from one sample that was sequenced in a study of T cell repertoires in cytomegalovirus infection. TCRdb called the reads again in MiXCR, with one record for every CDR3 protein. The sample records 300,000 or so distinct CDR3 sequences, 8% to 10% being singletons. Sequencing was carried out using PBMCs. These receptors came from a human donor in good health (CMV status not recorded). Some clones in this sample may be carry-over from other donors' samples.

Many counts were recorded for this clonotype. V usage is TRBV7-9 and J usage is TRBJ1-1; perhaps TRBD1 as D (5 bases). The CDR3 has 15 residues. The germline gives CDR1 SEHNR, CDR2 FQNEAQ (reference sequence). Trimming stripped 0 bases from V and 3 bases from J, with 11 bases between. CDR3 protein: CASSLASGWDTEAFF. The CDR3 region has the DNA TGTGCCAGCAGCTTAGCATCAGGGTGGGACACTGAAGCTTTCTTT.

Ten or more counts support this clonotype. The rearrangement uses TRBV7-2 and TRBJ1-6; D may be TRBD1 (5 bases). The CDR3 is 12 amino acids. Trimming took off 4 bases at V and 9 bases at J, with 7 bases between the two ends. Germline CDR1 SGHTA, CDR2 FQGNSA. In nucleotides, the CDR3 is TGTGCCAGCAGCTCAGGGATTTCACCCCTCCACTTT. Residues: CASSSGISPLHF.

A few counts support this clonotype. The chain joins TRBV5-6 to TRBJ1-5, with 7 positions matching TRBD1. The CDR3 has 16 amino acids. Losses at the gene ends were 4 bases for V and 3 bases for J; bases not matched to a gene: 10. Germline CDR1 is SGHDT and CDR2 is YYEEEE. In DNA form, the CDR3 reads TGTGCCAGCAGCACCTATGGGGGACAGCTCAATCAGCCCCAGCATTTT. It encodes CASSTYGGQLNQPQHF.

This clonotype showed up many times. This chain uses TRBV6-2 or TRBV6-3 with TRBJ1-2; D unclear. CDR3 length equals 13 residues. Trimming shortened V by 4 bases and J by 4 bases, and 10 bases separated the two germline ends. The germline V gene encodes CDR1 MNHEY and CDR2 SVGEGT. CDR3 sequence: CASSSLTVYGYTF. CDR3 nucleotide sequence: TGTGCCAGCAGTTCCCTGACGGTCTATGGCTACACCTTC.

This clonotype turned up a few times. The chain couples TRBV2 to TRBJ2-7, with 8 bases lining up with TRBD2. CDR1 and CDR2 from the germline V gene are SNHLY and FYNNEI. This CDR3 comprises 15 residues. The J segment lost 6 bases and the V segment lost 6 bases, leaving 13 bases of the junction unmatched. CDR3 loop: CASRSFSGAYREQYF. In DNA form, the CDR3 reads TGTGCCAGCAGGTCCTTTAGCGGGGCATATCGCGAGCAGTACTTC.

Many counts were recorded for this clonotype. The chain has TRBV7-8 and TRBJ1-1; TRBD1 is a possible D gene (5 bases). The CDR3 runs to 14 residues. Germline CDR1 reads SGHVS; CDR2 reads FQNEAQ. Deletions cut 2 bases from V and 4 bases from J, with 11 bases between. The DNA of the CDR3 is TGTGCCAGCAGCTTACCCGGGGGAATCACTGAAGCTTTCTTT. Its translation: CASSLPGGITEAFF.

This clonotype was counted ten times or more. The CDR3 here is CASSPVRGNQETQYF. Here the CDR3 DNA reads TGTGCCAGCAGCCCCGTCCGGGGGAACCAAGAGACCCAGTACTTC. V and J are TRBV7-8 and TRBJ2-5, with a tentative D call TRBD2 (6 bases). With 5 bases removed from V and 0 bases from J, the gap between germline ends came to 13 bases. Germline CDR1 SGHVS, CDR2 FQNEAQ. There are 15 residues in the CDR3. Full variable domain (outside the CDR3, taken from reference TRBV7-8 and TRBJ2-5): GAGVSQSPRYKVAKRGQDVALRCDPISGHVSLFWYQQALGQGPEFLTYFQNEAQLDKSGLPSDRFFAERPEGSVSTLKIQRTQQEDSAVYLCASSPVRGNQETQYFGPGTRLLVL.

This clonotype was recorded many times. V usage is TRBV20-1 and J usage is TRBJ2-5, with 8 nucleotides matching TRBD1. CDR3 length: 15 amino acids. V was clipped by 5 bases and J by 2 bases; unmatched bases: 10. The germline V gene encodes CDR1 DFQATT and CDR2 SNEGSKA (reference sequence). The CDR3 region has the DNA TGCAGTGCTCAACATGGGACAGGCGTACAAGAGACCCAGTACTTC. It yields the protein CSAQHGTGVQETQYF.

The chain joins TRBV20-1 to TRBJ1-1, with D hard to call. The CDR3 is 13 residues long. V lost 6 bases to trimming and J lost 2 bases, with 13 bases between them. Germline CDR1 DFQATT, CDR2 SNEGSKA (reference sequence). This CDR3 is CSAPPWDNTEAFF. The CDR3 nucleotides read TGCAGTGCCCCCCCTTGGGATAACACTGAAGCTTTCTTT.

This clonotype was counted a few times. The chain couples TRBV6-1 to TRBJ1-5, with D unresolved. The germline V and J ends were trimmed by 3 bases and 10 bases, with 13 bases remaining between them. CDR1 and CDR2 (germline): MNHNS, SASEGT. This CDR3 has 13 amino acids. As DNA, the CDR3 is TGTGCCAGCAGTGACCGGACTCAAGGTCCCCAGCATTTT. Its protein product is CASSDRTQGPQHF.

This clonotype was seen ten or more times. This chain links TRBV6-5 with TRBJ1-6, with a weak D call TRBD1 (5 bases). Germline V CDR1 and CDR2: MNHEY, SVGAGI. This CDR3 is 16 amino acids long. The V end was cut by 6 bases, the J end by 1 base, with 13 bases between. CDR3 coding DNA: TGTGCCAGCAGAATACTCCGGGGGTCCTATAATTCACCCCTCCACTTT. Translated: CASRILRGSYNSPLHF.

In its sample, this clonotype was seen many times. The chain uses TRBV29-1 and TRBJ2-1; D unclear. The CDR3 spans 12 residues. The germline V gene encodes CDR1 SQVTM and CDR2 ANQGSEA. The V end lost 6 bases, the J end lost 0 bases, and 6 bases lay between the germline ends. Here the CDR3 DNA reads TGCAGCGTCAAGAGCTCCTACAATGAGCAGTTCTTC. As protein: CSVKSSYNEQFF.

There are many counts of this clonotype. The rearrangement uses TRBV29-1 and TRBJ1-3; a weak D match, TRBD1 (5 bases). The ends were cut back, 3 bases at V and 0 bases at J, with 6 bases in the middle. Germline assignment: CDR1 SQVTM and CDR2 ANQGSEA. This CDR3 region has 13 residues. DNA of the CDR3: TGCAGCGTTGACGACAGCTCTGGAAACACCATATATTTT. Translated, it gives CSVDDSSGNTIYF. The whole variable domain, filled in from reference TRBV29-1 and TRBJ1-3, reads SAVISQKPSRDICQRGTSLTIQCQVDSQVTMMFWYRQQPGQSLTLIATANQGSEATYESGFVIDKFPISRPNLTFSTLTVSNMSPEDSSIYLCSVDDSSGNTIYFGEGSWLTVV.

This clonotype was seen ten or more times. The chain links TRBV12-3 or TRBV12-4 to TRBJ1-1; a weak D match, TRBD1 (5 bases). The CDR3 runs to 12 residues. Between the trimmed V and J ends, which lost 5 bases and 10 bases, there was a span of 14 bases. The CDR3 protein is CASSGTGFGAFF. The CDR3 DNA reads as TGTGCCAGCAGTGGGACGGGATTTGGAGCTTTCTTT.

Many counts were recorded for this clonotype. This chain links TRBV11-3 with TRBJ2-1; 14 nucleotides agree with TRBD2. V trimming: 4 bases; J trimming: 10 bases; junction bases outside the gene matches: 3. This CDR3 comprises 14 residues. CDR1 and CDR2 (germline): SGHNT, YENEEA. The CDR3 DNA sequence: TGTGCCAGCAGCTGGACTAGCGGGGGGTCAGAGCAGTTCTTC. Translated: CASSWTSGGSEQFF.

This clonotype was seen ten or more times. This chain joins TRBV7-9 and TRBJ1-1, with 8 positions matching TRBD1. In germline, CDR1 is SEHNR, CDR2 FQNEAQ (reference sequence). The CDR3 covers 12 residues. V was pared by 5 bases and J by 11 bases, with 7 bases of the junction left unmatched. Here the CDR3 DNA reads TGTGCCAGCAGCGATAGGGACAGGAGGGCTTTCTTT. Translated, it gives CASSDRDRRAFF.

This clonotype was recorded many times. The chain recombines TRBV7-3 with TRBJ2-7; 7 bases agree with TRBD2. V was pared by 5 bases and J by 6 bases, with 7 bases of the junction left unmatched. This CDR3 spans 13 amino acids. Germline V gene lookup returns CDR1 SGHTA and CDR2 FQGTGA. CDR3 DNA: TGTGCCAGCAGCCGCCTCCCGGGGGGCGAGCAGTACGTC. This encodes CASSRLPGGEQYV.

At least ten counts were recorded for this clonotype. The chain is built from TRBV7-9 and TRBJ2-7, with TRBD1 identical over 7 bases. J was trimmed by 2 bases and V by 5 bases; bases with no gene match: 6. This CDR3 has 14 residues. Germline-derived CDR1 and CDR2 are SEHNR and FQNEAQ (reference sequence). The CDR3: CASSHRDSAYEQYF. The DNA for the CDR3 is TGTGCCAGCAGCCACAGGGACAGCGCCTACGAGCAGTACTTC.

In its sample, this clonotype was seen many times. This chain links TRBV3-1 with TRBJ2-1; 11 bases agree with TRBD2. Germline lookup yields CDR1 LGHDT and CDR2 YNNKEL (reference sequence). This CDR3 spans 17 amino acids. Trimming took 3 bases from V and 4 from J; bases not matched to a gene: 8. CDR3 in amino acids: CASSHQSGLAGYNEQFF. CDR3 nucleotide sequence: TGTGCCAGCAGCCACCAGTCAGGACTAGCGGGTTACAATGAGCAGTTCTTC.

This clonotype has a count of ten or more. The rearrangement uses TRBV12-3 or TRBV12-4 and TRBJ2-1, with D possibly TRBD1 on 6 matching bases. This CDR3 is 15 amino acids long. V was shortened by 7 bases and J by 5 bases, with 18 bases between the two germline ends. CDR3 region: CASTRGGWGNNEQFF. The DNA of the CDR3 is TGTGCCAGCACCCGAGGGGGATGGGGAAACAATGAGCAGTTCTTC.

In its sample, this clonotype was seen many times. The gene calls are TRBV28 and TRBJ1-2; D unclear. V dropped 5 bases and J dropped 0 bases, with 7 bases sitting between them. Germline CDR1 MDHEN, CDR2 SYDVKM. CDR3 length equals 13 residues. CDR3 amino acids: CASSPVANYGYTF. The CDR3 bases are TGTGCCAGCAGTCCGGTCGCTAACTATGGCTACACCTTC.

This clonotype was detected many times. The chain recombines TRBV7-2 with TRBJ1-1; no reliable D call. Germline V CDR1 and CDR2: SGHTA, FQGNSA. The CDR3 extends over 12 amino acids. Trimming left V 1 base short and J 10 bases short, with 10 bases between. CDR3 residues: CASSLVSRGAFF. CDR3 DNA: TGTGCCAGCAGCTTAGTCAGTAGAGGAGCTTTCTTT.

This clonotype was picked up many times. The genes are TRBV6-5 and TRBJ1-1; D not certain. This CDR3 spans 13 amino acids. Deletions cut 2 bases from V and 4 bases from J, with 8 bases between. In germline, CDR1 is MNHEY, CDR2 SVGAGI. CDR3 nucleotides: TGTGCCAGCAGTTACGGCATTATCACTGAAGCTTTCTTT. Its protein product is CASSYGIITEAFF.

This clonotype was recorded at least ten times. This sequence joins TRBV6-1 and TRBJ2-2; TRBD1 agrees at 7 bases. The CDR3 loop spans 16 amino acids. V trimming: 5 bases; J trimming: 0 bases; junction bases outside the gene matches: 6. The V gene's germline CDR1 is MNHNS and CDR2 SASEGT. CDR3 DNA: TGTGCCAGCAGTACTGACAGGGCTCCGAACACCGGGGAGCTGTTTTTT. Its protein product is CASSTDRAPNTGELFF.

This clonotype was observed at least ten times. The J gene is TRBJ1-4, the V gene TRBV28; the D gene is possibly TRBD1 (5 bases). The CDR3 extends over 14 amino acids. Trimming cost V 6 bases and J 10 bases, with 18 bases left between them. Germline V gives CDR1 MDHEN, CDR2 SYDVKM. CDR3 amino acids: CASSTGLPRGKLFF. CDR3 nucleotide sequence: TGTGCCAGCAGCACAGGCCTACCGAGGGGAAAACTGTTTTTT.

A few counts support this clonotype. This chain joins TRBV6-2 or TRBV6-3 and TRBJ1-5; possibly TRBD1 for D (6 bases). The length of the CDR3 is 19 residues. CDR1 and CDR2 (germline): MNHEY, SVGEGT. V was clipped by 5 bases and J by 1 base, with 24 bases between them. CDR3 protein: CASSALTQGRGISNQPQHF. In DNA, the CDR3 is TGTGCCAGCAGTGCCCTGACCCAGGGGAGGGGCATAAGCAATCAGCCCCAGCATTTT.

About this clonotype itself: Being one base from a much bigger clone, this may be a read error. The gene calls are TRBV12-3 or TRBV12-4 and TRBJ1-2; TRBD1 is a possible D gene (6 bases). The CDR3 runs 13 residues. Written as DNA, the CDR3 is TGTGCCAGCAGTTTTTTGGGGGGCTATGGCTACAGCTTC. Its protein is CASSFLGGYGYSF.

This clonotype appeared many times. The chain combines TRBV4-2 with TRBJ2-1; 7 bases are shared with TRBD1. V gave up 7 bases and J gave up 10 bases; unmatched junction bases: 4. The CDR3 contains 11 residues. Germline CDR1 reads LGHNA; CDR2 reads YNFKEQ. CDR3 nucleotide sequence: TGTGCCAGCAAGAGACAGGGCGAGCAGTTCTTC. Residues: CASKRQGEQFF.

This clonotype was observed at least ten times. The rearrangement joins TRBV7-8 to TRBJ1-4; D might be TRBD1 (6 bases). The germline CDR1 and CDR2 sequences are SGHVS and FQNEAQ. Trimming removed 11 bases from V and 0 bases from J, with 10 bases in between. This CDR3 region has 13 residues. In DNA form, the CDR3 reads TGTGCCGGGGGGGCAGCAACTAATGAAAAACTGTTTTTT. It encodes CAGGAATNEKLFF.